These 22 T cell receptor beta chains share one sample of origin, sequenced in a study of OX40 agonist ivuxolimab in advanced cancers. Libraries were prepared by immunoSEQ multiplex PCR; TCRdb keeps only in-frame clonotypes and omits some of them. The top ten clones hold over 8.5% of a sample with about 79,000 clones, 90% to 95% of them seen once. The starting material was CD4+ or CD8+ T cells sorted from blood, obtained in a trial of the OX40 agonist ivuxolimab. The receptors come from an adult with an advanced solid tumor such as melanoma, head and neck, liver or kidney cancer.

This rearrangement joins TRBV19 to TRBJ1-1; D perhaps matches TRBD1 (6 bases). Trimming took off 11 bases at V and 0 bases at J, with 16 bases between the two ends. CDR3 length: 14 amino acids. CDR1 LNHDA and CDR2 SQIVND come from the germline V gene (reference sequence). CDR3 nucleotides: TGTGCCTCCTCGGCAGGGGATATGAACACTGAAGCTTTCTTT. This sequence encodes CASSAGDMNTEAFF.

CDR3 protein: CSVALAGYEQYF. CDR3 in DNA: TGCAGCGTTGCACTAGCGGGGTACGAGCAGTACTTC. The chain uses TRBV29-1 and TRBJ2-7; TRBD2 matches at 10 bases. CDR3 length: 12 residues. Germline loops: CDR1 SQVTM, CDR2 ANQGSEA. Losses at the gene ends were 4 bases for V and 4 bases for J; bases not matched to a gene: 1.

This chain joins TRBV19 and TRBJ2-1; 7 positions agree with TRBD2. This CDR3 has 18 amino acids. The germline V gene has CDR1 LNHDA and CDR2 SQIVND (reference sequence). V trimming: 0 bases; J trimming: 0 bases; junction bases outside the gene matches: 8. CDR3 loop: CASSIDLYQRGSYNEQFF. In DNA form, the CDR3 reads TGTGCCAGTAGTATAGATCTATACCAGCGGGGCTCCTACAATGAGCAGTTCTTC.

V gene TRBV2 combines with J gene TRBJ1-5; unclear D gene. CDR1 and CDR2 from the germline V gene are SNHLY and FYNNEI. The CDR3 runs 12 residues. V lost 7 bases, J lost 2 bases, and 6 bases lay in between. The CDR3 spells CASTDGNQPQHF. The CDR3 region has the DNA TGTGCCAGCACAGACGGCAATCAGCCCCAGCATTTT.

The chain couples TRBV28 to TRBJ2-7; 7 bases align to TRBD2. With 5 bases clipped from V and 5 bases from J, the junction kept 12 bases outside the gene matches. The CDR3 has 15 amino acids. Germline assignment: CDR1 MDHEN and CDR2 SYDVKM. CDR3 protein: CASSPLAGRRDEQYF. The CDR3 bases are TGTGCCAGCAGTCCCTTAGCGGGTAGGAGGGACGAGCAGTACTTC.

The chain has TRBV5-1 and TRBJ1-1, with a weak D call TRBD1 (5 bases). This CDR3 region has 14 residues. Germline loops: CDR1 SGHRS, CDR2 YFSETQ. Trimming shortened V by 0 bases and J by 4 bases, and 10 bases separated the two germline ends. The CDR3 region has the DNA TGCGCCAGCAGCTTGGGAGGGGTGGGCACTGAAGCTTTCTTT. Its translation is CASSLGGVGTEAFF.

V gene TRBV27 combines with J gene TRBJ2-7; weak D call: TRBD2 (5 bases). The CDR3 is 13 residues long. V was trimmed by 6 bases and J by 3 bases, leaving 12 bases between them. From germline, CDR1 is MNHEY and CDR2 SMNVEV (reference sequence). The CDR3, as DNA: TGTGCCAGCAGCCTCACTAGAAACTACGAGCAGTACTTC. This translates into CASSLTRNYEQYF.

This clone was seen only once. The chain is built from TRBV28 and TRBJ1-1, with TRBD1 matching over 8 bases. V gave up 6 bases and J gave up 2 bases; unmatched junction bases: 8. This CDR3 region has 15 residues. Germline lookup yields CDR1 MDHEN and CDR2 SYDVKM. DNA of the CDR3: TGTGCCAGCAGCACGGACAGGGCGCTTAACACTGAAGCTTTCTTT. Translating it yields CASSTDRALNTEAFF.

The chain joins TRBV30 to TRBJ1-1; no definite D call. The CDR3 covers 15 residues. V was pared by 4 bases and J by 1 base, with 16 bases between. Germline-derived CDR1 and CDR2 are GTSNPN and SVGIG (reference sequence). The CDR3 loop reads CAWTSLWTGNTEAFF. In DNA, the CDR3 is TGTGCCTGGACCTCCCTATGGACTGGGAACACTGAAGCTTTCTTT.

This clone was detected only once. V and J are TRBV5-1 and TRBJ2-1; 7 nucleotides match TRBD2. The CDR3 loop spans 16 amino acids. V trimming: 0 bases; J trimming: 5 bases; junction bases outside the gene matches: 8. Germline-derived CDR1 and CDR2 are SGHRS and YFSETQ. In DNA, the CDR3 is TGCGCCAGCAGCTTGGCGGTGACTAGCAACCACAATGAGCAGTTCTTC. This encodes CASSLAVTSNHNEQFF.

The chain combines TRBV11-2 with TRBJ1-2; no definite D call. The CDR3 runs to 15 residues. Germline values: CDR1 SGHAT, CDR2 FQNNGV. With 1 base removed from V and 1 base from J, the gap between germline ends came to 10 bases. This CDR3 is CASSLVGELNYGYTF. As DNA, the CDR3 is TGTGCCAGCAGCTTAGTGGGCGAGCTTAACTATGGCTACACCTTC. The variable domain in full, with the rest retrieved from reference TRBV11-2 and TRBJ1-2, is EAGVAQSPRYKIIEKRQSVAFWCNPISGHATLYWYQQILGQGPKLLIQFQNNGVVDDSQLPKDRFSAERLKGVDSTLKIQPAKLEDSAVYLCASSLVGELNYGYTFGSGTRLTVV.

The V call is TRBV6-6, the J call TRBJ2-6; D is unresolved. Deletions cut 2 bases from V and 0 bases from J, with 2 bases between. The CDR3 sequence is 14 residues long. Germline V lookup: CDR1 MNHNY, CDR2 SVGAGI (reference sequence). The CDR3 sequence: CASSYLSGANVLTF. As DNA, the CDR3 is TGTGCCAGCAGTTACCTCTCTGGGGCCAACGTCCTGACTTTC.

The chain links TRBV11-3 to TRBJ2-4; D is unresolved. Trimming took off 3 bases at V and 1 base at J, with 10 bases between the two ends. CDR1 and CDR2 from the germline V gene are SGHNT and YENEEA. This CDR3 spans 15 amino acids. CDR3 in DNA: TGTGCCAGCAGCTTCCTACTTGCGGCCAAAAACATTCAGTACTTC. Translation: CASSFLLAAKNIQYF. Full variable domain (rest looked up from reference TRBV11-3 and TRBJ2-4): EAGVVQSPRYKIIEKKQPVAFWCNPISGHNTLYWYLQNLGQGPELLIRYENEEAVDDSQLPKDRFSAERLKGVDSTLKIQPAELGDSAVYLCASSFLLAAKNIQYFGAGTRLSVL.

The rearrangement links TRBV10-2 to TRBJ2-7; D gene uncertain. In germline, CDR1 is WSHSY, CDR2 SAAADI. Trimming pared 3 bases from V and 0 bases from J, leaving 12 bases between. This CDR3 comprises 15 residues. CDR3 in amino acids: CASSDNLEASYEQYF. CDR3 sequence (DNA): TGCGCCAGCAGTGACAACCTAGAAGCCTCCTACGAGCAGTACTTC.

The chain has TRBV10-1 and TRBJ2-2, with TRBD1 as a possible D gene (6 bases). The CDR3 totals 16 residues. Germline CDR1 and CDR2: WNHNN and SYGVQD (reference sequence). Trimming cost V 5 bases and J 1 base, with 14 bases left between them. CDR3 sequence reads: CASSPTGLGNTGELFF. The CDR3 DNA sequence: TGCGCCAGCAGTCCTACAGGGCTGGGGAACACCGGGGAGCTGTTTTTT.

In this sample, this clone turned up once. The gene calls are TRBV13 and TRBJ1-1; the match to TRBD1 covers 11 bases. The CDR3 spans 15 residues. V gave up 5 bases and J gave up 7 bases; unmatched junction bases: 9. The germline V gene encodes CDR1 PRHDT and CDR2 FYEKMQ (reference sequence). The CDR3 DNA follows: TGTGCCAGCAGCCGGGGACAGGGGGGCTTGGGTGAAGCTTTCTTT. Translated, it gives CASSRGQGGLGEAFF.

The gene calls are TRBV12-5 and TRBJ1-5; TRBD1 matches 7 bases. The length of the CDR3 is 12 residues. Germline V gene lookup returns CDR1 LGHNT and CDR2 FRNRAP. With 8 bases clipped from V and 6 bases from J, the junction kept 4 bases outside the gene matches. CDR3 in amino acids: CASNRGGQPQHF. DNA for the CDR3: TGTGCTAGTAACAGGGGTGGTCAGCCCCAGCATTTT.

V usage is TRBV7-7 and J usage is TRBJ2-1; 12 bases are a match to TRBD2. CDR3 size: 15 residues. V shed 5 bases and J 4 bases; nucleotides not matched to a gene: 3. Germline CDR1 SSHAT, CDR2 FNYEAQ (reference sequence). In DNA, the CDR3 is TGTGCCAGCAGCCCCGGGACTAGCGGGTACAATGAGCAGTTCTTC. Its protein product is CASSPGTSGYNEQFF.

J is TRBJ1-5 and V is TRBV2; 7 bases fit TRBD1. CDR1 and CDR2 (germline): SNHLY, FYNNEI. V shed 6 bases, J shed 3 bases, and the junction held 8 bases outside the gene matches. The CDR3 is 15 amino acids. The CDR3 DNA follows: TGTGCCAGCAGCCCTCTTACAGGGGACAATCAGCCCCAGCATTTT. Amino acid sequence: CASSPLTGDNQPQHF. The whole variable domain, filled in from reference TRBV2 and TRBJ1-5, reads EPEVTQTPSHQVTQMGQEVILRCVPISNHLYFYWYRQILGQKVEFLVSFYNNEISEKSEIFDDQFSVERPDGSNFTLKIRSTKLEDSAMYFCASSPLTGDNQPQHFGDGTRLSIL.

The V call is TRBV29-1, the J call TRBJ1-3; a weak D match, TRBD1 (6 bases). In germline, CDR1 is SQVTM, CDR2 ANQGSEA. There are 13 residues in the CDR3. Between the trimmed V and J ends, which lost 3 bases and 0 bases, there was a span of 6 bases. CDR3 residues: CSVEGASGNTIYF. Here the CDR3 DNA reads TGCAGCGTTGAGGGGGCCTCTGGAAACACCATATATTTT.

The chain couples TRBV6-6 to TRBJ1-5; 7 bases line up with TRBD1. V lost 4 bases and J lost 0; bases outside the gene matches: 3. The CDR3 runs 15 residues. Germline CDR1 and CDR2: MNHNY and SVGAGI (reference sequence). The CDR3, as DNA: TGTGCCAGCAGTTCCCGACAGGGTAGCAATCAGCCCCAGCATTTT. It specifies CASSSRQGSNQPQHF.

This chain links TRBV4-3 with TRBJ2-7; 7 bases are shared with TRBD1. From germline, CDR1 is LGHNA and CDR2 YSLEER. With V trimmed by 1 base and J by 0 bases, 3 bases remained unmatched. This CDR3 comprises 15 residues. The chain's CDR3 is CASSQAGTASYEQYF. CDR3 nucleotides: TGCGCCAGCAGCCAAGCCGGGACAGCCTCCTACGAGCAGTACTTC.